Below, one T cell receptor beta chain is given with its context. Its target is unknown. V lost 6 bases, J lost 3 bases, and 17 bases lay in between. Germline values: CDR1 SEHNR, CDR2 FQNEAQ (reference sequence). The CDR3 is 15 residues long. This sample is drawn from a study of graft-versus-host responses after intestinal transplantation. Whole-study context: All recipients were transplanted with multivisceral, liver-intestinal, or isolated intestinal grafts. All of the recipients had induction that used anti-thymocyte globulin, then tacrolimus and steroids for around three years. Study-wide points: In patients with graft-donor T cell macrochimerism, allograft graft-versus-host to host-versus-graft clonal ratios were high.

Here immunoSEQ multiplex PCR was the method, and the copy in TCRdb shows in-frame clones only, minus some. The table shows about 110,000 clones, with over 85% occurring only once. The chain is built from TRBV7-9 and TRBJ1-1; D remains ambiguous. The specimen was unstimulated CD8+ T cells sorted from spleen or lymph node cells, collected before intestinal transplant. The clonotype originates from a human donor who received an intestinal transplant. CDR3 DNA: TGTGCCAGCAGTCTAACGACCCAGCAGGACACTGAAGCTTTCTTT. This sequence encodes CASSLTTQQDTEAFF. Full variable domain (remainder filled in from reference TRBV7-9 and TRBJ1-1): DTGVSQNPRHKITKRGQNVTFRCDPISEHNRLYWYRQTLGQGPEFLTYFQNEAQLEKSRLLSDRFSAERPKGSFSTLEIQRTEQGDSAMYLCASSLTTQQDTEAFFGQGTRLTVV.